This T cell receptor (beta chain) was sequenced during a study of CD8+CD57+ T cells in acquired aplastic anemia. Overall study results and limits: Patients and controls turned out to have 25 to 35 CD8+ CDR3 sequences in common.

Concerning this clonotype itself: The antigen remains undetermined.

CDR3 and TCR beta VDJ profiling relied on genomic DNA as the template. TCRdb reprocessed the reads via MiXCR and lists one record per CDR3 protein. The table includes about 190,000 distinct CDR3 sequences, less than 65% detected once. The CDR3 spans 14 residues. CDR1 and CDR2 (germline): SNHLY, FYNNEI. J lost 8 bases, V lost 6 bases, and 10 bases had no gene match. Sequencing was performed on sorted CD4+, CD8+, or CD8+CD57+ T cells (not recorded which) from PBMCs. The TCR sequence derives from a human donor in good health, serving as a control. The chain joins TRBV2 to TRBJ1-2; 9 nucleotides match TRBD1. Here the CDR3 DNA reads TGTGCCAGCAGATTACAGGGGGCGCTTTTAGGCTACACCTTC. Protein product: CASRLQGALLGYTF.